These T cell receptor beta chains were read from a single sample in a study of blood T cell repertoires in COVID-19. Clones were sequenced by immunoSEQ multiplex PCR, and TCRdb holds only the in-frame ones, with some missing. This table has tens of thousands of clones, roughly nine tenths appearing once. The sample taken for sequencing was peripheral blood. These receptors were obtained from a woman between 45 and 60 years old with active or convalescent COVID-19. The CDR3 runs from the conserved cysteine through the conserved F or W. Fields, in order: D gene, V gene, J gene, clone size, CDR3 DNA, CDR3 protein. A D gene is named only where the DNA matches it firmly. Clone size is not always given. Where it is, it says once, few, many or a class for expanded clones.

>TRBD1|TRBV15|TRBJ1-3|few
TGTGCCACCAGCAGAGGAGGGGACAGTTTCATATATTTT
CATSRGGDSFIYF
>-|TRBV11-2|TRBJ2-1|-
TGTGCCAGCAGCTTAGTAGCCCAAGGGGTTGGCAGGGACTACAATGAGCAGTTCTTC
CASSLVAQGVGRDYNEQFF
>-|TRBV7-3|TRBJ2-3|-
TGTGCCAGCAGCCATTTTGACCTGGGCGCAGATACGCAGTATTTT
CASSHFDLGADTQYF
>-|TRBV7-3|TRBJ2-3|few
TGTGCCAGCAGCCTCGCGGGGGCCGGCACAGATACGCAGTATTTT
CASSLAGAGTDTQYF
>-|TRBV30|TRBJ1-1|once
TGTGCCTGGAGTGCGACCCGGCGGGCTGAAGCTTTCTTT
CAWSATRRAEAFF
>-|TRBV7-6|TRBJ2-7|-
TGTGCCAGCAGCCCCCCCGGCCTCGCGGACTACGAGCAGTACTTC
CASSPPGLADYEQYF
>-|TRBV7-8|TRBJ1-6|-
TGTGCCAGCAGTCTGGTCTCCTGGAGCTCCTATAATTCACCCCTCCACTTT
CASSLVSWSSYNSPLHF
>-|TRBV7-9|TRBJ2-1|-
TGTGCCAGCAGCTTAGTACTAGCCTACAATGAGCAGTTCTTC
CASSLVLAYNEQFF
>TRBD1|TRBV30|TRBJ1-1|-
TGTGCCTGGAGAGAACTGACAGGGTGGGGCACTGAAGCTTTCTTT
CAWRELTGWGTEAFF
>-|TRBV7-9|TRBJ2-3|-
TGTGCCAGCAGCGGGGACACCACAGATACGCAGTATTTT
CASSGDTTDTQYF
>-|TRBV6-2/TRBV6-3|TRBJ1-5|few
TGTGCCAGCAGTTACAGGGCCCGAACAGGAGTCAATCAGCCCCAGCATTTT
CASSYRARTGVNQPQHF
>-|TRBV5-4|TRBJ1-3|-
TGTGCCAGCAGCTTGGGGCAGGGAAACACCATATATTTT
CASSLGQGNTIYF
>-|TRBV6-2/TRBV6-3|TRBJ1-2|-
TGTGCCAGCAGTTCTTGGGCCTCAGCAGCCTATGGCTACACCTTC
CASSSWASAAYGYTF
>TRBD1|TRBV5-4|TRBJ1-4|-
TGTGCCAGCAGCCTCACCGGGACAGGGAATGAAAAACTGTTTTTT
CASSLTGTGNEKLFF
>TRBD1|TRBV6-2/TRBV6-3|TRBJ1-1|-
TGTGCCAGCAGCCGAGGGACAGGGGGCACTGAAGCTTTCTTT
CASSRGTGGTEAFF
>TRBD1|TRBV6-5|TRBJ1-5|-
TGTGCCAGCAGTCAGACAGGGATTCCTCGGCAGCCCCAGCATTTT
CASSQTGIPRQPQHF
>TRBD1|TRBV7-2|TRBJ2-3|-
TGTGCCAGCAGCTTAGGGACAGGGTTAGATACGCAGTATTTT
CASSLGTGLDTQYF
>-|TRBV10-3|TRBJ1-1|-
TGTGCCATCAGTCCTACAGGGAACACTGAAGCTTTCTTT
CAISPTGNTEAFF
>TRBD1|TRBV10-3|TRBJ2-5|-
TGTGCCATCAGTGAGACGGGACAGCCCCTAGAGACCCAGTACTTC
CAISETGQPLETQYF
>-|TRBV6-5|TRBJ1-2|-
TGTGCCAGCCATCCCCTAGGAAACTATGGCTACACCTTC
CASHPLGNYGYTF